The entry below describes one T cell receptor (beta chain). The antigen is not known. These data are taken from a study of T cells in Graves' hyperthyroidism and ophthalmopathy. General observations from the study: Ophthalmopathy, as predicted by the model, came a median roughly 6.8 months after the prediction. Ophthalmopathy was distinguished from stable hyperthyroidism by 13 V-J signatures.

The germline gives CDR1 LGHNA, CDR2 YNFKEQ. The CDR3 extends over 15 amino acids. The ends were cut back, 4 bases at V and 7 bases at J, with 14 bases in the middle. Patients aged 18 to 65 had newly diagnosed hyperthyroidism lasting under 2 months. The study based diagnoses on clinical symptoms, serum thyroxine and TRAb, thyroid ultrasound and orbital computed tomography. TCR beta CDR3 regions were amplified from RNA transcripts. A first-round RT-PCR of the TCR CDR3 used the HTBI primer set. TCRdb re-analysed the multiplex PCR reads in MiXCR, keeping a single row per CDR3 protein. The repertoire consists of some 600,000 distinct CDR3 sequences, with roughly 14% occurring once and the leading ten covering about 5.8%.

Sequencing was performed on blood. The gene calls are TRBV4-2 and TRBJ1-6; TRBD1 is a possible D gene (6 bases). This TCR came from a woman aged 25 to 39 with Graves' hyperthyroidism that later progressed to Graves' ophthalmopathy. The DNA of the CDR3 is TGTGCCAGCAGCCCTGGTAACAGGGAAAATTCACCCCTCCACTTT. Protein sequence: CASSPGNRENSPLHF.